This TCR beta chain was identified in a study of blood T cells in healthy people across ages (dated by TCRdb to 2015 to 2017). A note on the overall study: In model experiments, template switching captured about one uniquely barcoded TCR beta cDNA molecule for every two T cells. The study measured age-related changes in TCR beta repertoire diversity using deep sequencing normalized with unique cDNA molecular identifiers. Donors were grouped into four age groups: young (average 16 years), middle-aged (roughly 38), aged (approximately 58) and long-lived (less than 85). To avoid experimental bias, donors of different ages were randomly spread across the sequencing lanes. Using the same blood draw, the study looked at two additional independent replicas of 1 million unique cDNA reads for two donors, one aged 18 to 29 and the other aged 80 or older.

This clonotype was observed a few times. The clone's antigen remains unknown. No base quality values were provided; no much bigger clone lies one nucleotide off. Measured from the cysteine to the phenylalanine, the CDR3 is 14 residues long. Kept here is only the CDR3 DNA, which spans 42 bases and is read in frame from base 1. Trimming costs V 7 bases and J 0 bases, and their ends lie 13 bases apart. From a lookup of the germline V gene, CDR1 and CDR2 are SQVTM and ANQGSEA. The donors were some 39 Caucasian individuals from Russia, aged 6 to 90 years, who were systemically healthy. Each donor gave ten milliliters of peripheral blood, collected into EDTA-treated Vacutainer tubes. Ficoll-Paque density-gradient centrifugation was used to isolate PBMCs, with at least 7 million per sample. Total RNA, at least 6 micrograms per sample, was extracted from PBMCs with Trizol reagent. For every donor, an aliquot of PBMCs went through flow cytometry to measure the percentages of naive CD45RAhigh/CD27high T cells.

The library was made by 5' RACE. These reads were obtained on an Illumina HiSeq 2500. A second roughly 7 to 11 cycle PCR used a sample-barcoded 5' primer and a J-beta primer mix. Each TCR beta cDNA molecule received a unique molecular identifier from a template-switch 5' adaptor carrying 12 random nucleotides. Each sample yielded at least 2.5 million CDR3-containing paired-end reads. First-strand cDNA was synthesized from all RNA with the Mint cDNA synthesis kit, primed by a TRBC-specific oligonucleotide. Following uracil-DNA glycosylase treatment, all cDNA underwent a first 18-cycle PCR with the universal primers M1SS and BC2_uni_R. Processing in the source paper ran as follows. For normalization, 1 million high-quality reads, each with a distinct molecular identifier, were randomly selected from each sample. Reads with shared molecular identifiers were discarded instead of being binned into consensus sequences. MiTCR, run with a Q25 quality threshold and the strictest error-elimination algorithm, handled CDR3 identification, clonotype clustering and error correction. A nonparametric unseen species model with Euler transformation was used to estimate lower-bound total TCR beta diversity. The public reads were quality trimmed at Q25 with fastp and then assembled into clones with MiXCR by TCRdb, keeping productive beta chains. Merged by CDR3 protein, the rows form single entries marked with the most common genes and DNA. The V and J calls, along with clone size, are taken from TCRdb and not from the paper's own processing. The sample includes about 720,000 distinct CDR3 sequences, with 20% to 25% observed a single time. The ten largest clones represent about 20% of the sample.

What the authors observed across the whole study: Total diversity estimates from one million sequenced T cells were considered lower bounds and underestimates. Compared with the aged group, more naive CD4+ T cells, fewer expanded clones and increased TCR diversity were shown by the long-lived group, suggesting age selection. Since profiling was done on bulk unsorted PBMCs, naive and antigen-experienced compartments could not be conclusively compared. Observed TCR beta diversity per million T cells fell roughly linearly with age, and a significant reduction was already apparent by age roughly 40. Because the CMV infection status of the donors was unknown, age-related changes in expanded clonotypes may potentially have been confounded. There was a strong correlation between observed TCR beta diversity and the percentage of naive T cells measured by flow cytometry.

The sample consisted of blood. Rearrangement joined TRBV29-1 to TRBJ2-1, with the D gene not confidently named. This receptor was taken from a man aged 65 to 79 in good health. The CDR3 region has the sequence CSAEVGLSYNEQFF. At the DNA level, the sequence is TGCAGCGCCGAGGTAGGGCTCTCCTACAATGAGCAGTTCTTC.